This T cell receptor beta chain was recorded in a study of T cells after yellow fever vaccination (dated by TCRdb to between 2017 and 2020). With regard to the full study: The SMART-Seq v4 Ultra Low Input RNA kit was used to prepare libraries from fractions with low cell numbers. Bulk TCR alpha and beta repertoires were sequenced longitudinally to track T-cell clones before and after primary and booster YFV17D yellow fever vaccination. The cohort comprised two healthy male donors, one aged 18 to 30 and one aged 30 to 40 years. Blood was drawn at multiple timepoints before and after primary and secondary immunization, with bulk PBMC replicates and cell subsets isolated. Results the study describes overall, beyond this receptor: Computational filtering was needed because FACS-sorted repertoires could contain abundant contaminating clonotypes from the bulk population. A small fraction of clonotypes showed up in both the CD4 and CD8 compartments, probably as a result of convergent recombination. Because the study included only a couple of donors, the extent to which the findings can be generalized is limited. Most clones expanded after primary vaccination (about 96% of CD4 and 88% of CD8) were re-detected after the booster, suggesting that broad memory maintenance occurred. Compared with the primary T-cell response, the secondary T-cell response was faster but weaker, reaching its peak on day 5 rather than on day 15.

Reading from cysteine to phenylalanine, the CDR3 counts 16 amino acids. Solely the CDR3 DNA is kept, with 48 bases framed from the first base. V was cut back by 5 bases and J by 2 bases, leaving a gap of 13 bases between them. The germline V gene sets CDR1 to SGHTA and CDR2 to FQGNSA. Note on this clonotype: Its antigen target is currently unknown. Base qualities were left out, and no much larger clone turns up one base away.

TCR cDNA was synthesized by 5'RACE template switching, which introduced a universal primer site and unique molecular identifiers. Priming of cDNA synthesis was performed from both the TCR alpha and TCR beta constant segments. Two PCR steps were used to amplify libraries, with sample barcodes and sequencing adapters being added in the second step. Sequencing of libraries was done on Illumina HiSeq 2500 (2x100 bp) or NovaSeq (2x150 bp). The paper's data handling went like this. Demultiplexing of reads and collapsing into UMI consensus sequences were performed with MIGEC, and V(D)J alignment was carried out with MiXCR. Vaccine-responding clonotypes were identified with edgeR using replicate PBMC samples, with FDR below 0.01 and a log2 fold change above 5 up to day 15 being required. Each bulk clonotype received a CD4 or CD8 identity based on whether the sequenced CD4 or CD8 repertoire contained that clonotype at higher abundance. The raw public reads went through TCRdb reprocessing: fastp at Q25, MiXCR clone calling, in-frame beta chains kept. Duplicate CDR3 protein sequences are folded into a single record with the most common DNA and genes. The V and J calls reflect TCRdb's pipeline rather than the authors' work. This sample is represented by hundreds of thousands of distinct CDR3 sequences; roughly a sixth of them were singletons. The leading ten clones occupy 17% of the sample.

The treatment or condition label here, explained by the study, means: live attenuated yellow fever vaccine strain. Two biological replicates of bulk PBMCs were collected at each blood-draw timepoint. PBMCs were isolated from peripheral blood using a standard Ficoll-Paque protocol. RNA was extracted with TriZol from bulk PBMCs, CD4 and CD8 fractions, and dextramer-positive and dextramer-negative fractions. Recombination connected TRBV7-2 to TRBJ2-6; the D gene is perhaps TRBD2, from 5 matching bases. The source of this sequence is a man between 18 and 35 years old who received the YFV17D yellow fever vaccine. This sample comprised PBMCs, obtained more than 4 days after the first yellow fever vaccination. The CDR3 reads as follows: CASSAYGRAGANVLTF. The DNA reads as follows: TGTGCCAGCAGCGCCTACGGGCGGGCTGGGGCCAACGTCCTGACTTTC.